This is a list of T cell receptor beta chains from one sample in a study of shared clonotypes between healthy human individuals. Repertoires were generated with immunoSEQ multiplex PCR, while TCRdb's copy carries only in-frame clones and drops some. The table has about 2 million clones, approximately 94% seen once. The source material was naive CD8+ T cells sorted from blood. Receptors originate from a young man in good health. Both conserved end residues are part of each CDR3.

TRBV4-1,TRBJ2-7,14,CASSQGRISYEQYF
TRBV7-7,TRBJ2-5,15,CASTLGDRVGETQYF
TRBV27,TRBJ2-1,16,CASSLSLAGSYNEQFF
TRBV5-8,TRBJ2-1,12,CASSLGDNEQFF
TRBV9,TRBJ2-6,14,CASSLSSGANVLTF
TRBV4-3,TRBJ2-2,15,CASSQVTGLAGELFF
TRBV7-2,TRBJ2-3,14,CASSLGGGADTQYF
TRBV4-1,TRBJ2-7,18,CASSQGNSGGPLSYEQYF
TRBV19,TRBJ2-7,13,CASSEGQPYEQYF
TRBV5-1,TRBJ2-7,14,CASSLSSGAYEQYF
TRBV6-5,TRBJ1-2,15,CASSSPTGAIYGYTF
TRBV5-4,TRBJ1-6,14,CASSYPEGNSPLHF
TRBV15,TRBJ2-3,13,CATSRVLRDTQYF
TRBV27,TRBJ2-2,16,CASTTLGQANTGELFF